What follows describes a single T cell receptor beta chain. Antigen specificity is unknown. Clones were sequenced by immunoSEQ multiplex PCR, and TCRdb holds only the in-frame ones, with some missing. The sample includes around 160,000 clones, around 90% of them seen just once. The data were obtained in a study of T cell responses to AZD1222 COVID-19 vaccine. Germline CDR1 is SGDLS and CDR2 is YYNGEE. Trimming took off 4 bases at V and 4 bases at J, with 18 bases between the two ends. The CDR3 runs to 15 residues. Study-wide findings and caveats: Targets within unmutated variant regions were reportedly found for nearly half of spike-specific TCRs.

This sequence was found in an adult who received the AZD1222 COVID-19 vaccine. This rearrangement joins TRBV9 to TRBJ2-7; D is uncertain. Source: peripheral blood, taken 28 days after the second AZD1222 dose. The CDR3 DNA reads as TGTGCCAGCAGCCCACTGCCCACCCAGGAGTACGAGCAGTACTTC. It encodes CASSPLPTQEYEQYF.